The T cell receptor (beta chain) under discussion was sequenced for a study of blood T cells in healthy people across ages. Findings and limits, study-wide: Correlation between TCR beta diversity and naive T cell percentage was strong. Not knowing donor CMV status may have confounded expanded clonotype changes.

Every donor contributed roughly 10 milliliters of peripheral blood by blood draw. A word on this clonotype: The antigen is unknown.

Looked up from germline, CDR1 is SGDLS and CDR2 is YYNGEE. The CDR3 spans 16 residues. The germline V and J ends were trimmed by 1 base and 4 bases, with 14 bases remaining between them. Alongside a J-beta primer mix, a sample-barcoded 5' primer served in a second PCR lasting about 7 to 11 cycles. One entry per CDR3 protein, called by TCRdb with MiXCR from the 5' RACE reads. The sample has around 1,100,000 distinct CDR3 sequences; more than 30% are singletons. Material for sequencing was blood. The chain links TRBV9 to TRBJ2-2; TRBD1 might be the D (5 bases). The sequence derives from a man younger than 35 in good health. The CDR3 loop reads CASSVRRGRGTGELFF. CDR3 bases: TGTGCCAGCAGCGTACGTAGGGGAAGAGGCACCGGGGAGCTGTTTTTT.